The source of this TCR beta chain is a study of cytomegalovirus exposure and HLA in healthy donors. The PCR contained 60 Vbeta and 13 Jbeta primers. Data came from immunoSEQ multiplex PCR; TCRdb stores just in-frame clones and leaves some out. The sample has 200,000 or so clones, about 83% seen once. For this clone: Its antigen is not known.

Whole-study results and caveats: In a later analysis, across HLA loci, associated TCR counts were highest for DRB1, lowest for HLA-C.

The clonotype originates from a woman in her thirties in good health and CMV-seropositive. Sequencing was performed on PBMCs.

CDR3: CASRQGGEAFF. CDR3 DNA sequence: TGCGCCAGCAGGCAGGGAGGTGAAGCTTTCTTT. The chain carries TRBV10-1 and TRBJ1-1; TRBD1 might be the D (5 bases). The V end was cut by 6 bases, the J end by 7 bases, with 9 bases between. CDR3 length: 11 residues. Germline V gene lookup returns CDR1 WNHNN and CDR2 SYGVQD (reference sequence).